This section outlines one T cell receptor (beta chain) sequence together with its context. Antigen specificity is unknown. The V end lost 9 bases, the J end lost 11 bases, and 8 bases lay between the germline ends. CDR3 size: 9 residues. Treatment in this sample: oral pan-JAK inhibitor, 5-10 mg twice daily. Reverse transcribed after extraction, RNA yielded cDNA as the sequencing template. Assay used: immunoSEQ multiplex PCR; TCRdb lists only in-frame clones, some missing. The table has some 190,000 clones, roughly 70% seen once; the top ten hold 1.3%. This record belongs to a study of CD8+ T cells in alopecia areata. Study-level findings and limits: The study found that many expanded lesional clones persisted in scalp and blood during tofacitinib.

The specimen was CD4+ T cells sorted from blood, collected at approximately week 49, from a patient treated with tofacitinib. The source is a human donor with alopecia areata. This chain joins TRBV23-1 and TRBJ1-5; D is ambiguous. TRBV23-1 is an ORF; its function is uncertain. CDR3 DNA sequence: TGCGCCAGAGCCCCGGCCCAGCATTTT. Protein sequence: CARAPAQHF.